Reported below is one T cell receptor (beta chain). This clonotype was found many times. Which antigen it targets is not known. No much larger clonotype is one base removed from it; base qualities were not supplied. CDR1 and CDR2 are read off the germline V gene (reference sequence) as DFQATT and SNEGSKA. Measured from the cysteine to the phenylalanine, the CDR3 is 15 residues long. The read is trimmed to its CDR3 DNA, 45 bases read in frame from base 1. Library creation used PCR. Sequenced on an Illumina HiSeq 2500. TCR library preparation used molecular barcoding, with unique molecular identifiers applied to normalize quantification of the TCRbeta repertoire. Using fastp trimming at Q25 and MiXCR clonotype assembly, TCRdb reanalyzed the public sequencing data and kept in-frame beta chains. Duplicate CDR3 protein sequences are folded into a single record with the most common DNA and genes. The sample table contains about 980,000 distinct CDR3 sequences; only one count was recorded for about 30% of them. About 28% of the sample lies in the top ten.

The data stem from a study of T-cell reconstitution after alpha-beta-depleted transplantation in children (dated by TCRdb to 2016 to 2017). Some background on the complete study: T-cell immune reconstitution after TCRalphabeta/CD19-depleted allogeneic hematopoietic cell transplantation in children was quantitatively tracked in the study by means of TCR repertoire profiling.

Summary of the overall study and its limitations: The apparently early alphabetaT-cell count recovery about two months after transplant was reportedly dependent on only several hundred rapidly expanded clones derived from non-depleted graft cells. In some patients, the high TCRbeta diversity seen at day 60 was put down to recipient T cells and intrathymic progenitors that had survived conditioning. Over the following months the frequencies of hyperexpanded clones went down, and after one year T-cell counts and TCRbeta diversity were mostly credited to newly produced T cells.

Explained via the paper, the treatment or condition label denotes: allogeneic hematopoietic cell transplantation with graft depleted of TCRalphabeta T cells and CD19 B cells. The children who served as transplant recipients had been given grafts of TCRalphabeta/CD19-depleted allogeneic hematopoietic cells. The source is a boy in the first two years of life who had a stem cell transplant for SCID, so the T cells may come from the graft donor. Rearrangement joined TRBV20-1 to TRBJ2-7; perhaps TRBD2 is the D gene, with 5 bases matching. Here the sequenced sample was PBMCs, mostly from graft donor cells, taken 360 days after TCRalphabeta/CD19-depleted stem cell transplant. The nucleotide sequence is given as TGCAGCCCCTCCAACAGCGACCGGGGTGTCTACGAGCAGTACTTC. It is translated as CSPSNSDRGVYEQYF.